This T cell receptor (beta chain) was documented in a study of Graves' ophthalmopathy and Graves' hyperthyroidism. Study observations and caveats: A majority of expanded thyroid clonotypes exceeding 0.001 frequency were likewise present in blood.

Germline lookup yields CDR1 SNHLY and CDR2 FYNNEI. V was shortened by 5 bases and J by 4 bases, with 17 bases between the two germline ends. CDR3 length equals 15 residues. Stable hyperthyroidism was defined by absence of ophthalmopathy within 18 months of follow-up. Amplified material comprised TCR beta CDR3 regions derived from RNA transcripts. First-round RT-PCR relied on HTBI primers, and a second-round multiplex PCR came next. TCRdb used MiXCR to reprocess the multiplex PCR reads, holding one entry per CDR3 protein. Of about 620,000 distinct CDR3 sequences listed, approximately 21% are singletons. Comments on this clonotype: Antigen specificity is unknown.

Sequenced sample: peripheral blood. The chain links TRBV2 to TRBJ1-1; the D is unclear. This receptor was identified in a woman younger than 35 with stable Graves' hyperthyroidism. Some clones in this sample may be carry-over from other donors' samples. The CDR3 is CASSLDSSWGTEAFF. CDR3 nucleotide sequence: TGTGCCAGCAGTCTCGACTCATCTTGGGGCACTGAAGCTTTCTTT.